This T cell receptor beta chain was identified in a study of T cells in lung cancer brain metastases. Broader study findings: Most clones were lesion-specific, with limited overlap between paired lesions (mean Morisita index approximately 0.2). Preoperative corticosteroid effects on brain metastasis T cell infiltration were not controlled.

Trimming pared 4 bases from V and 2 bases from J, leaving 12 bases between. Germline CDR1 MGHRA, CDR2 YSYEKL. CDR3 size: 15 residues. As concerns this clone: Its antigen remains unknown.

Tumor areas were macrodissected from about five deparaffinized, unstained about 10 um sections guided by marked H&E slides. Some clones are missing from TCRdb's copy, which holds only in-frame ones; the method was immunoSEQ multiplex PCR. This table has approximately 1,000 clones, 93% appearing once. This chain links TRBV4-1 with TRBJ1-3; TRBD1 is a possible D gene (5 bases). Source material: tumor tissue from the primary lung tumor. The receptor was derived from a middle-aged woman with non-small cell lung cancer. The CDR3 reads CASSRTRGAGNTIYF. The CDR3 DNA follows: TGCGCCAGCAGCCGGACGCGGGGGGCTGGAAACACCATATATTTT.